This T cell receptor (beta chain) was captured by sequencing in a study of identical twins. Study-wide results and limits: The presence of invariant MAIT and iNKT cells could partly confound analyses of zero-insertion sequences. The more abundant beta clonotypes in cord blood had fewer insertions, and memory repertoires did not show this.

TCRdb itself ran the 5' RACE reads through MiXCR, one entry per CDR3 protein. The table lists fewer than 900,000 distinct CDR3 sequences, 15% to 20% of them singletons. Germline CDR1 and CDR2: DFQATT and SNEGSKA (reference sequence). The V end was cut by 4 bases, the J end by 0 bases, with 13 bases between. This CDR3 is 14 amino acids long. This clonotype showed up just a few times. Antigen unknown. The data were also submitted as part of a second study, on T cells expressing NK-cell markers. That report adds: Researchers got TCR beta repertoires out of sorted CD3+CD56+NKG2C+, CD3+CD56+NKG2C- and CD3+CD56-NKG2C+ T cells. These clonotypes additionally ranked first within the CD3+CD56-NKG2C+ fraction of a few donors.

The rearrangement joins TRBV20-1 to TRBJ2-7; D not resolved. Sample: PBMCs. The sequence was collected from a woman between 18 and 29 years old in good health. CDR3 bases: TGCAGTGCTAATGTGGGGTCGTCCTCCTACGAGCAGTACTTC. As protein: CSANVGSSSYEQYF.